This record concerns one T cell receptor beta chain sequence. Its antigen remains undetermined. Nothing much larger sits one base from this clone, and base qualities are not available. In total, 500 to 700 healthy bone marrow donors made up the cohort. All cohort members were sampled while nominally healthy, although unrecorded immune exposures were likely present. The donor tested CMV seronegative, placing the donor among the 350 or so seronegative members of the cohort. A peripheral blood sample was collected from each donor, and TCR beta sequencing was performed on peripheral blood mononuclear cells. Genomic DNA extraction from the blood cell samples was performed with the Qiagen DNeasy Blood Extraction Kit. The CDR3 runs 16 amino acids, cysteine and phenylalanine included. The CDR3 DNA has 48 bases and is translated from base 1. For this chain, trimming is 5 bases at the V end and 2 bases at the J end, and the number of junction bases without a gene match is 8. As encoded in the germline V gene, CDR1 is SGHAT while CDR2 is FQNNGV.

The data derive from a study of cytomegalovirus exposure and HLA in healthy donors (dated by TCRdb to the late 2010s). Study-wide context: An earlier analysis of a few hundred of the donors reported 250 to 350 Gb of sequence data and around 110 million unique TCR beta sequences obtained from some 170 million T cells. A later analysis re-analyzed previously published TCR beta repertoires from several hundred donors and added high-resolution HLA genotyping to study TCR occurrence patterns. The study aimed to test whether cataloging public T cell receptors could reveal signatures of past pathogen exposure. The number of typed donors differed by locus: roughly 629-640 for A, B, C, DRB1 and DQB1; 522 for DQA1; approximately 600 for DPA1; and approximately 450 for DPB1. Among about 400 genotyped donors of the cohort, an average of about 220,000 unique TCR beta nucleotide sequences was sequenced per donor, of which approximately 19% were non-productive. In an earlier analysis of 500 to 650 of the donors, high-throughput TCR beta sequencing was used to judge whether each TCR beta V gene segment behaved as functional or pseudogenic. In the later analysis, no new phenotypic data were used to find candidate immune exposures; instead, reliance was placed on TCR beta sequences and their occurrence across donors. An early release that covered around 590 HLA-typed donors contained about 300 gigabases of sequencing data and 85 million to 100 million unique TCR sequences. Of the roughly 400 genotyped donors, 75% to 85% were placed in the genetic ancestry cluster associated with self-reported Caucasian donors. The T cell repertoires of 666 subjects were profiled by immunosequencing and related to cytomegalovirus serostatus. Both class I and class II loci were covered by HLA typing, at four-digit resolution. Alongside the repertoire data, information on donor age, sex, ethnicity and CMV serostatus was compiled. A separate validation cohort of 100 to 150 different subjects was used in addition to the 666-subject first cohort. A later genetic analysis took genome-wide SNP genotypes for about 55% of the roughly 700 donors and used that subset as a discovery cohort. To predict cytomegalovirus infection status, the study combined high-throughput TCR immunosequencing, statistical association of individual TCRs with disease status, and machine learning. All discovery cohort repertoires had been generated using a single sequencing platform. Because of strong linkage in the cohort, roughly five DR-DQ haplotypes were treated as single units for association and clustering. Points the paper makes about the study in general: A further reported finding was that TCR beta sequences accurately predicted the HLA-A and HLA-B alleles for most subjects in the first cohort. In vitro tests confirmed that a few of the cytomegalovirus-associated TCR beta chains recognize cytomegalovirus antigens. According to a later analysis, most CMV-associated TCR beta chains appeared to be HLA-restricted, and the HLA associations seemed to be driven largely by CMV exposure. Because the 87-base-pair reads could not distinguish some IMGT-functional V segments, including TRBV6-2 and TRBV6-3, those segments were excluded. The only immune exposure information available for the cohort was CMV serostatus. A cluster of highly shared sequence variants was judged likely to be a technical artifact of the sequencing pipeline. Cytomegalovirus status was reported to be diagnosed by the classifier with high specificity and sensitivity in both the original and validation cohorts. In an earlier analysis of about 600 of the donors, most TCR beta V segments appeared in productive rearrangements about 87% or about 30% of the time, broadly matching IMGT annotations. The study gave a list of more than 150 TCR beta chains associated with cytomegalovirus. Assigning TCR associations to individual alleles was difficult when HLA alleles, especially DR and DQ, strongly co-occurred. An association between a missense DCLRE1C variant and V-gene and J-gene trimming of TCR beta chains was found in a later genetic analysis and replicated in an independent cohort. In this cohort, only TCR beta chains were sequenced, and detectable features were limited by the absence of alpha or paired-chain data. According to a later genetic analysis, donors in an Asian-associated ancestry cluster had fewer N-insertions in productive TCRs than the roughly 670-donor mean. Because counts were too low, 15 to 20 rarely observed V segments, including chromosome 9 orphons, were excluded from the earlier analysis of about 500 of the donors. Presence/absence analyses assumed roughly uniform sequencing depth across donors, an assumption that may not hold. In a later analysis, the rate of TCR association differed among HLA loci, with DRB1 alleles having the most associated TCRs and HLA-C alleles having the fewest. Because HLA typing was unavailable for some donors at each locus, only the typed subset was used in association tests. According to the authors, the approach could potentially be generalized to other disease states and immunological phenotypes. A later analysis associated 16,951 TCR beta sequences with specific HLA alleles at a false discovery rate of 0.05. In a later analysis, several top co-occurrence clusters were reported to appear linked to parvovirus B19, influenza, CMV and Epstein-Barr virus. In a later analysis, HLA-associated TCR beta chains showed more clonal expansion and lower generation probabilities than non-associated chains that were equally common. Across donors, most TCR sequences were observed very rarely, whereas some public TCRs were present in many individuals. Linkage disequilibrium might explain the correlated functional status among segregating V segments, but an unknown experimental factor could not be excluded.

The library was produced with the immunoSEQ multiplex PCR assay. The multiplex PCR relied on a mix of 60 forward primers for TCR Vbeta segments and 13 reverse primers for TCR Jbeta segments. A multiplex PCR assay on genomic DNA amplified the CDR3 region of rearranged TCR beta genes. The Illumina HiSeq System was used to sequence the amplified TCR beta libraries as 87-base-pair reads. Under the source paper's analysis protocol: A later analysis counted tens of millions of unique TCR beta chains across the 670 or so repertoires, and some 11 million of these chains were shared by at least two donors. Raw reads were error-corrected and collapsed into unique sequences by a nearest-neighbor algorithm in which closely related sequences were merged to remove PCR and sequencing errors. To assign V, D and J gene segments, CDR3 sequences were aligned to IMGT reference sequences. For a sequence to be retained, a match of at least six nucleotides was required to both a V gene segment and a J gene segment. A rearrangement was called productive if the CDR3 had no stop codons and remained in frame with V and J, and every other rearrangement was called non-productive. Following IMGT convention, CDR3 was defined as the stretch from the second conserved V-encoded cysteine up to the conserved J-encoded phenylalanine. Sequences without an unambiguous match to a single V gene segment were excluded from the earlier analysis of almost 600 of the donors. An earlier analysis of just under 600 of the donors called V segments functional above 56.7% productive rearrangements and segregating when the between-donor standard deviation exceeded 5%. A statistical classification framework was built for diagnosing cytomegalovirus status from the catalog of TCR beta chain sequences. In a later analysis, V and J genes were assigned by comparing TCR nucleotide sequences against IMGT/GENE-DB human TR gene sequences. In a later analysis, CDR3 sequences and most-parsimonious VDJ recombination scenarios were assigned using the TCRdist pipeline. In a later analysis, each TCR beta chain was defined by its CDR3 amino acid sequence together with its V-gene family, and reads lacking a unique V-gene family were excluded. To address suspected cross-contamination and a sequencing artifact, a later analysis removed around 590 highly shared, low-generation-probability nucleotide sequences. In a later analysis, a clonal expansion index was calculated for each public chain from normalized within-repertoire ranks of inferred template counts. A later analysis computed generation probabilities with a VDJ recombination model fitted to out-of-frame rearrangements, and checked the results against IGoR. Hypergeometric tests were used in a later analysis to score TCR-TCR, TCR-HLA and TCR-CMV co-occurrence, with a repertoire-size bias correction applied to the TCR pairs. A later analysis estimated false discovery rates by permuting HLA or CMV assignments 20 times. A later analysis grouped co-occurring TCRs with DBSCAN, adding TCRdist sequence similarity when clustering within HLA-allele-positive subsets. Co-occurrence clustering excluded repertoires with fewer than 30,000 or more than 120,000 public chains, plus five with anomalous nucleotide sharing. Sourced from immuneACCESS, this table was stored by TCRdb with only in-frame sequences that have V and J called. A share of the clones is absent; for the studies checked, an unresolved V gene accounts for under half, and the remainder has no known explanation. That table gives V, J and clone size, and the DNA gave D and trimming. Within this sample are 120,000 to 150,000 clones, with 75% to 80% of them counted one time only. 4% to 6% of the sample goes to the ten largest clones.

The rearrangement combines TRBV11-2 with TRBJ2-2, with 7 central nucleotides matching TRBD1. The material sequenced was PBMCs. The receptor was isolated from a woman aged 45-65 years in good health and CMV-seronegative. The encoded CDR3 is CASSPRQGLNTGELFF. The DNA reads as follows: TGTGCCAGCAGCCCACGACAGGGATTAAACACCGGGGAGCTGTTTTTT.